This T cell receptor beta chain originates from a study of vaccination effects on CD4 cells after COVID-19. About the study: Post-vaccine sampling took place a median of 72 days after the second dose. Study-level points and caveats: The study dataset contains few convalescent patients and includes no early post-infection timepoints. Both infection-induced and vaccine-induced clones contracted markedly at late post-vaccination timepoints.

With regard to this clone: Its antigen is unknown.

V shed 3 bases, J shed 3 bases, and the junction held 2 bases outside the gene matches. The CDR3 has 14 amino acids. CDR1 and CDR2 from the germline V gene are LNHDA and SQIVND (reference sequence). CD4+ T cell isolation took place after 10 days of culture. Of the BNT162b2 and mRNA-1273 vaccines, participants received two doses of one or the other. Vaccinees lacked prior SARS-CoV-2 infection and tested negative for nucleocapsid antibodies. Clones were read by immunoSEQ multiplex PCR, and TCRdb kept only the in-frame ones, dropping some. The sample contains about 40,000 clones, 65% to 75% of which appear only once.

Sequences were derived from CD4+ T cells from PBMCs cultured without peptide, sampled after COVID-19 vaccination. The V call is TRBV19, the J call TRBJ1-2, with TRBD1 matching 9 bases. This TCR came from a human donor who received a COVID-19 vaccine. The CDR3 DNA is TGTGCCAGTAGTATCCGACAGGGGGACTATGGCTACACCTTC. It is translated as CASSIRQGDYGYTF.